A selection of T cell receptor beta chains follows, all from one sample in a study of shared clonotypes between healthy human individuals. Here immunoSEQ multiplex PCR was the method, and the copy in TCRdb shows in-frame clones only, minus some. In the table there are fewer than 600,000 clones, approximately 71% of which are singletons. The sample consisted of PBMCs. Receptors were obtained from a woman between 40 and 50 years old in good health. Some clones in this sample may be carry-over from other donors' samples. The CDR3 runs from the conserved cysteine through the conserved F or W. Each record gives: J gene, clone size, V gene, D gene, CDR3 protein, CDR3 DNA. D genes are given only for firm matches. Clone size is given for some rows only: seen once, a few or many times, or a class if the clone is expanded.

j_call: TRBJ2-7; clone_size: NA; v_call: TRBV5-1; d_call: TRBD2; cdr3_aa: CASSLGTSGNYEQYF; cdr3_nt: TGCGCCAGCAGCCTAGGGACTAGCGGGAACTACGAGCAGTACTTC
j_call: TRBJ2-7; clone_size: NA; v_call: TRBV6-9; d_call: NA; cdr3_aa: CASSPTDLPYEQYF; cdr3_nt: TGTGCCAGCAGTCCTACGGACCTCCCGTACGAGCAGTACTTC
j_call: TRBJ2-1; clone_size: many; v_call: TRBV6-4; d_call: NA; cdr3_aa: CASSAVPTNEQFF; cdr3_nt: TGTGCCAGCAGTGCGGTCCCGACGAATGAGCAGTTCTTC
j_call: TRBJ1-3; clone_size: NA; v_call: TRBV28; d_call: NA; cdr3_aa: CASSSTGQDGNTIYF; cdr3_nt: TGTGCCAGCAGTTCCACAGGGCAGGATGGAAACACCATATATTTT
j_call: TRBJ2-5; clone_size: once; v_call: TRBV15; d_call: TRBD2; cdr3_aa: CATTMTGGRAQYF; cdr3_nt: TGTGCCACCACCATGACAGGCGGGAGGGCCCAGTACTTC
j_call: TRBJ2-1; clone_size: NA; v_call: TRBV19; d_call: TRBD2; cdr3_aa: CASSTGLVVYNNEQFF; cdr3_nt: TGTGCCAGTAGTACAGGACTAGTCGTTTACAACAATGAGCAGTTCTTC
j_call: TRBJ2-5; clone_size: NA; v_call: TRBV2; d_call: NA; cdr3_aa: CASRPGRQETQYF; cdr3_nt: TGTGCCAGCCGACCGGGGCGGCAAGAGACCCAGTACTTC
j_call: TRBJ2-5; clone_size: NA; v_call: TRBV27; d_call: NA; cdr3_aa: CASSSTIAFQETQYF; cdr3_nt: TGTGCCAGCAGCTCCACTATAGCCTTCCAAGAGACCCAGTACTTC
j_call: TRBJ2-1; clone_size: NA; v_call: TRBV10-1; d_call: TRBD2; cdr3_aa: CASTVASGREQFF; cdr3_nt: TGCGCCAGCACGGTGGCTAGCGGGAGGGAGCAGTTCTTC
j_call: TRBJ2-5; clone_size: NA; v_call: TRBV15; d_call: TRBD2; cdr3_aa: CATSRALAGTETQYF; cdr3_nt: TGTGCCACCAGCAGAGCGCTAGCGGGAACTGAGACCCAGTACTTC
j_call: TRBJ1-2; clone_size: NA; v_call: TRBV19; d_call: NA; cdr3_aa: CASSEKGGPNYGYTF; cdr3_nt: TGTGCCAGTAGTGAGAAGGGGGGACCTAACTATGGCTACACCTTC
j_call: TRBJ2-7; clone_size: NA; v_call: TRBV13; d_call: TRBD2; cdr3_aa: CASRSSGRAYEQYF; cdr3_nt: TGTGCCAGCAGGTCTAGCGGGAGGGCCTACGAGCAGTACTTC
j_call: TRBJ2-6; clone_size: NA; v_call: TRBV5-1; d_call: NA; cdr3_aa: CASSLGGAGANVLTF; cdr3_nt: TGCGCCAGCAGCTTGGGAGGGGCTGGGGCCAACGTCCTGACTTTC
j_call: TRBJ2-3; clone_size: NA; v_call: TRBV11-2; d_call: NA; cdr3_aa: CASSLGGGTDTQYF; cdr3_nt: TGTGCCAGCAGCTTAGGGGGTGGCACAGATACGCAGTATTTT
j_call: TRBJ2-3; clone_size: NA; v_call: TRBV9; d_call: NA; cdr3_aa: CASSAPRSTDTQYF; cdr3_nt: TGTGCCAGCAGCGCTCCTAGGTCCACAGATACGCAGTATTTT
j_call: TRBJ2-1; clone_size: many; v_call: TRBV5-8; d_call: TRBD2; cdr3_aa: CASSLITSGSEQFF; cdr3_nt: TGTGCCAGCAGCTTGATTACTAGCGGGAGCGAGCAGTTCTTC
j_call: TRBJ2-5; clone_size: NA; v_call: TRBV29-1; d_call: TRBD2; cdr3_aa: CSVGTSGSRETQYF; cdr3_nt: TGCAGCGTTGGTACTAGCGGGAGTCGAGAGACCCAGTACTTC
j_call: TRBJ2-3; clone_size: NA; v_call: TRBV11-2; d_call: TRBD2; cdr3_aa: CASSSALAGDVDTQYF; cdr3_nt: TGTGCCAGCAGCTCCGCCCTAGCGGGAGATGTAGATACGCAGTATTTT
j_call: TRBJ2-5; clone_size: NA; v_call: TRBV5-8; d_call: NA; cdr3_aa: CASSFGLQETQYF; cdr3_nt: TGTGCCAGCAGCTTTGGACTTCAAGAGACCCAGTACTTC
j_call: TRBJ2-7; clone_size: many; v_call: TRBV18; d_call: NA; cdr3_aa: CASSSQGSSYEQYF; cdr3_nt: TGTGCCAGCTCATCACAGGGCAGCTCCTACGAGCAGTACTTC
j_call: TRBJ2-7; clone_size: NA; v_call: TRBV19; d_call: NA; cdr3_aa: CASSRPGYEQYF; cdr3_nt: TGTGCCAGTAGTCGACCGGGTTACGAGCAGTACTTC
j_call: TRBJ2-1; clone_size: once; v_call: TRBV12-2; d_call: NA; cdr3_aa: CASRLCGTSGNNEQFF; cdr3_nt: TGTGCAAGTCGCTTATGTGGGACTAGCGGGAACAATGAGCAGTTCTTC
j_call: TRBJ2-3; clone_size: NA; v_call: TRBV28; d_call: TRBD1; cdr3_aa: CASSLRGRTDTQYF; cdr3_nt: TGTGCCAGCAGTTTGAGGGGGCGAACAGATACGCAGTATTTT
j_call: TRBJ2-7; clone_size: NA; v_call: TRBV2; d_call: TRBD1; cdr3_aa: CASSQGQVLREQYF; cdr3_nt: TGTGCCAGCAGTCAGGGACAGGTTCTTCGAGAGCAGTACTTC
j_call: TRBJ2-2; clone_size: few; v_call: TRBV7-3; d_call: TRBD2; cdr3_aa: CASSLAGVSSGELFF; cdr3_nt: TGTGCCAGCAGCTTAGCGGGAGTTTCTTCGGGGGAGCTGTTTTTT
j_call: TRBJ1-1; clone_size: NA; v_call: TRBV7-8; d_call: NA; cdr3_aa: CASSPGYTEAFF; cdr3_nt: TGTGCCAGCAGCCCCGGGTACACTGAAGCTTTCTTT
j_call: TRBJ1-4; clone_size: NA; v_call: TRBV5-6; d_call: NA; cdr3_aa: CASSPEQGATNEKLFF; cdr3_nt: TGTGCCAGCAGCCCCGAACAGGGTGCAACTAATGAAAAACTGTTTTTT
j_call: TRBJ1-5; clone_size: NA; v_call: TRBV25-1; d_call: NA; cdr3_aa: CASSEGYSNQPQHF; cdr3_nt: TGTGCCAGCAGTGAAGGTTATAGCAATCAGCCCCAGCATTTT
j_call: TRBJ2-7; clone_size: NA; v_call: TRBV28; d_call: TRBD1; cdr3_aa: CASRSQGSLYEQYF; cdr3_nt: TGTGCCAGCAGATCACAGGGGTCCCTTTACGAGCAGTACTTC
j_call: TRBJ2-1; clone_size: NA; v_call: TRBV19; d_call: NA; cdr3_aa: CASSMGQYNEQFF; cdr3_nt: TGTGCCAGTAGTATGGGCCAGTACAATGAGCAGTTCTTC
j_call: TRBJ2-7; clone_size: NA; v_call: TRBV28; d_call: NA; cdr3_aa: CASSQHSWEASF; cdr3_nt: TGTGCCAGCAGCCAACACTCCTGGGAGGCCAGCTTC
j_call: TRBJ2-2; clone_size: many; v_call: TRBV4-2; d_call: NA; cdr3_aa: CASSGGGVAGELFF; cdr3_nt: TGTGCCAGCAGCGGGGGGGGCGTAGCCGGGGAGCTGTTTTTT
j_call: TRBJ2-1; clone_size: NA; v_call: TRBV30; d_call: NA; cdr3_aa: CACGEGAYNEQFF; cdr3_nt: TGTGCCTGTGGCGAAGGAGCCTACAATGAGCAGTTCTTC
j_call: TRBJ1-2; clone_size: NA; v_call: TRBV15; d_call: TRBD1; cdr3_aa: CATSRPQGAGGYTF; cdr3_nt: TGTGCCACCAGCAGACCACAGGGGGCGGGTGGCTACACCTTC
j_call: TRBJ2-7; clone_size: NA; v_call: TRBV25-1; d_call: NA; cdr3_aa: CASSLRAPYEQYF; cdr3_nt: TGTGCCAGCAGTCTGAGAGCCCCCTACGAGCAGTACTTC
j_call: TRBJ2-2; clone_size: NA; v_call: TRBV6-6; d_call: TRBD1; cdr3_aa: CASTKGQGLGTGELFF; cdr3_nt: TGTGCCAGCACTAAGGGACAGGGTTTGGGCACCGGGGAGCTGTTTTTT
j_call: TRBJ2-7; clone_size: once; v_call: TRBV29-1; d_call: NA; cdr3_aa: CSVRTFGTYEQYF; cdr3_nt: TGCAGCGTGAGGACTTTCGGGACCTACGAGCAGTACTTC
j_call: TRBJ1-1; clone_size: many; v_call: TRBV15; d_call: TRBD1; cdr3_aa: CATSRGTGFMNTEAFF; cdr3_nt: TGTGCCACCAGCAGAGGGACAGGATTCATGAACACTGAAGCTTTCTTT
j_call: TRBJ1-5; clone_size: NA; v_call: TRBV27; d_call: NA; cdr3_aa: CASSRARAQPQHF; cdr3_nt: TGTGCCAGCAGCCGCGCGAGGGCACAGCCCCAGCATTTT
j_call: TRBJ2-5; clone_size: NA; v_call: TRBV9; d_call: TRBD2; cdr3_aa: CASSPPGLDPAQYF; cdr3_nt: TGTGCCAGCAGCCCTCCGGGACTAGACCCGGCACAGTACTTC
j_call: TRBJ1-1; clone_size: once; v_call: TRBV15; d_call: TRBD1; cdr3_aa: CATSTPTGEHTEAFF; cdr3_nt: TGTGCCACTTCGACTCCGACAGGGGAGCACACTGAAGCTTTCTTT